Described below is a single TCR beta chain sequence and its context. Antigen: not known. PCR used 60 Vbeta primers and 13 Jbeta primers. This table comes from immunoSEQ multiplex PCR, and its TCRdb copy is limited to in-frame clones, with some not included. The data hold 200,000 or so clones, with about 85% observed a single time. This record comes from a study of cytomegalovirus exposure and HLA in healthy donors. Study conclusions and caveats: Cytomegalovirus status was reportedly diagnosed by the classifier with high specificity and sensitivity.

Source material: PBMCs. The sequence derives from a man in his fifties or sixties in good health and CMV-seronegative.

CDR3 loop: CASSASGGLTEAFF. The CDR3 DNA reads TGTGCCAGCAGCGCCTCCGGGGGTTTGACTGAAGCTTTCTTT. The chain has TRBV7-2 and TRBJ1-1; D might be TRBD1 (5 bases). The CDR3 is made up of 14 amino acids. Looked up from germline, CDR1 is SGHTA and CDR2 is FQGNSA. Trimming left V 5 bases short and J 5 bases short, with 15 bases between.